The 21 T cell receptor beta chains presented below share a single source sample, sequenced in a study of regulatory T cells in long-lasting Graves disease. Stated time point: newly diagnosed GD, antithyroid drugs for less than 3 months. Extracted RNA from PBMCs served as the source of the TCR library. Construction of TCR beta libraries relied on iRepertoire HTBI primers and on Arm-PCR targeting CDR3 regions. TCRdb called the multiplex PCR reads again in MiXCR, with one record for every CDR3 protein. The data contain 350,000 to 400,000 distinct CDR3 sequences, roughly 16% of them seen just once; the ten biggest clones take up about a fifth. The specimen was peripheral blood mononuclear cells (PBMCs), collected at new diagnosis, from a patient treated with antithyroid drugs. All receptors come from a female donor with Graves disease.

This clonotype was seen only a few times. In DNA, the CDR3 is TGCAGTGCCAGACCGGGACTGTACAATCAGCCCCAGCATTTT. This gives the protein CSARPGLYNQPQHF. V usage is TRBV20-1 and J usage is TRBJ1-5; D may be TRBD1 (5 bases). The CDR3 has 14 amino acids. V lost 6 bases and J 3 bases, leaving 15 bases between the germline ends. The germline CDR1 and CDR2 sequences are DFQATT and SNEGSKA (reference sequence).

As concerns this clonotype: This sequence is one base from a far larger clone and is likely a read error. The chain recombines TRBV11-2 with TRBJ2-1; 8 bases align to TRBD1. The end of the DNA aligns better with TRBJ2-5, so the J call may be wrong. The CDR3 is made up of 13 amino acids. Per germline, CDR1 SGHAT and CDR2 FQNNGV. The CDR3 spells CASSSRQGKTQYF. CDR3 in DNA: TGTGCCAGCAGCTCGCGACAGGGGAAGACCCAGTACTTC.

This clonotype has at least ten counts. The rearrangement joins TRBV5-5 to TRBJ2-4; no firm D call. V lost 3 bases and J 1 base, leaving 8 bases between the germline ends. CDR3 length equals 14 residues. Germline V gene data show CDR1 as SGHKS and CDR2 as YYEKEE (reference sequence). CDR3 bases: TGTGCCAGCAGCTCCGGACCGGCCAAAAACATTCAGTACTTC. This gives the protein CASSSGPAKNIQYF.

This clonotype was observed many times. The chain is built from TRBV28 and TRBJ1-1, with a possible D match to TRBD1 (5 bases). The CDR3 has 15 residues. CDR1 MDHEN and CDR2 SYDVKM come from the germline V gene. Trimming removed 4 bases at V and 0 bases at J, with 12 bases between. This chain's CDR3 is CASSSLTAMNTEAFF. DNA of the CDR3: TGTGCCAGCAGTTCTTTGACAGCGATGAACACTGAAGCTTTCTTT.

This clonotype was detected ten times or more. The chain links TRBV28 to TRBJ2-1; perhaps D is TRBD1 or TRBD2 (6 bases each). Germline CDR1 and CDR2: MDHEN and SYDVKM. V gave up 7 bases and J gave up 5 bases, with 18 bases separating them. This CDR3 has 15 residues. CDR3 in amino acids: CASIKGGWKNNEQFF. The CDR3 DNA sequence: TGTGCCAGCATCAAAGGGGGGTGGAAGAACAATGAGCAGTTCTTC.

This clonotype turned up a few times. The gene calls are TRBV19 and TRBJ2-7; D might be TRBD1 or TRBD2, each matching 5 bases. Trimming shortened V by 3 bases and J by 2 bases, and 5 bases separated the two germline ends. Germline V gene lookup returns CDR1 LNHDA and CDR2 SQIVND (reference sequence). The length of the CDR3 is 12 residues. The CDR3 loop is CASSMGAYEQYF. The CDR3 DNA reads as TGTGCCAGTAGTATGGGGGCCTACGAGCAGTACTTC.

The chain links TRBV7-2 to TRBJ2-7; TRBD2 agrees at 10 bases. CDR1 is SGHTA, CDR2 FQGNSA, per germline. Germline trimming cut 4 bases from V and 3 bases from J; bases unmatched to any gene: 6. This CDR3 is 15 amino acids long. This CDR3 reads CASSSLAGKLYEQYF. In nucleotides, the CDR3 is TGTGCCAGCAGCTCACTAGCGGGGAAGCTCTACGAGCAGTACTTC. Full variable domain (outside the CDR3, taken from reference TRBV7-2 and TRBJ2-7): GAGVSQSPSNKVTEKGKDVELRCDPISGHTALYWYRQSLGQGLEFLIYFQGNSAPDKSGLPSDRFSAERTGGSVSTLTIQRTQQEDSAVYLCASSSLAGKLYEQYFGPGTRLTVT.

The CDR3 DNA is TGTGCCAGCAGGGGGCAGTACATTGGAAATACGCAGCATTTT. It specifies CASRGQYIGNTQHF. V gene TRBV6-1 combines with J gene TRBJ2-3; possibly TRBD1 for D (5 bases). The DNA end is a closer match to TRBJ1-5, so the J assignment may be wrong. The CDR3 loop spans 14 amino acids. CDR1 and CDR2 (germline): MNHNS, SASEGT.

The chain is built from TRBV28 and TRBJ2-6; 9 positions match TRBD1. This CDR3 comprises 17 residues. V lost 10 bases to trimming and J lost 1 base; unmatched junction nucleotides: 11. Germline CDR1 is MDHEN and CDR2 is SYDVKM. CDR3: CATVGGQGLSGANVLTF. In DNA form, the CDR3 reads TGTGCCACCGTGGGGGGACAGGGTCTATCTGGGGCCAACGTCCTGACTTTC.

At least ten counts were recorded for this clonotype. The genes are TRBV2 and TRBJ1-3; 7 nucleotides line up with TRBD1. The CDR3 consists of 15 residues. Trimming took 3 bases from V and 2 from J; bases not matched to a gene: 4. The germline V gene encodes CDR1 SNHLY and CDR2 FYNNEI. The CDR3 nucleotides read TGTGCCAGCAGTGAGAGGGACAGAGCTGGAAACACCATATATTTT. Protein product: CASSERDRAGNTIYF.

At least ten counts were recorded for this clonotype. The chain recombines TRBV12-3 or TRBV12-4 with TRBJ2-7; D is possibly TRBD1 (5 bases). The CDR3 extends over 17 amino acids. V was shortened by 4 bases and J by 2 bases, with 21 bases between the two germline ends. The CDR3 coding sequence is TGTGCCAGCAGTTCGAAGGGGCGAACCACAGCCACCTACGAGCAGTACTTC. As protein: CASSSKGRTTATYEQYF.

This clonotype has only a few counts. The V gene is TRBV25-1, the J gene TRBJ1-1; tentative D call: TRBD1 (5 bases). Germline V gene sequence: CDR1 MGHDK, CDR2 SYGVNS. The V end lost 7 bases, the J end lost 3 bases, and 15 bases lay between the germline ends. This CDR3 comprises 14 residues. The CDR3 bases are TGTGCCAGCAAAGGGGACCAAGGGGACACTGAAGCTTTCTTT. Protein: CASKGDQGDTEAFF.

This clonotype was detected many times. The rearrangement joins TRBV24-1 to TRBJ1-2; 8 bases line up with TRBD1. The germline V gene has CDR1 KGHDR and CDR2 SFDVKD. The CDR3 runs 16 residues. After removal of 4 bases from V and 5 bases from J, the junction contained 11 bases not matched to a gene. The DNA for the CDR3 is TGTGCCACCAGTGACCCGAACCAGGGGGCGAGGTATGGCTACACCTTC. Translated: CATSDPNQGARYGYTF.

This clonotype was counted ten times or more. As DNA, the CDR3 is TGTGCCAGCAGCTCTCCCCCGGGACAGGTTTACAATGAGCAGTTCTTC. Translated: CASSSPPGQVYNEQFF. The chain recombines TRBV3-1 with TRBJ2-1, with 8 bases matching TRBD1. Germline values: CDR1 LGHDT, CDR2 YNNKEL (reference sequence). Trimming cost V 5 bases and J 4 bases; bases outside gene matches: 10. This CDR3 is 16 amino acids long.

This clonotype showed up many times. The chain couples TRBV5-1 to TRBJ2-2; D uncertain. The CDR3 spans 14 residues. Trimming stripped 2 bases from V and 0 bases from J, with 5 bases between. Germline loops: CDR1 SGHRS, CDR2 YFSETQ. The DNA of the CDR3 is TGCGCCAGCAGCTTCAGGCCGAACACCGGGGAGCTGTTTTTT. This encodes CASSFRPNTGELFF.

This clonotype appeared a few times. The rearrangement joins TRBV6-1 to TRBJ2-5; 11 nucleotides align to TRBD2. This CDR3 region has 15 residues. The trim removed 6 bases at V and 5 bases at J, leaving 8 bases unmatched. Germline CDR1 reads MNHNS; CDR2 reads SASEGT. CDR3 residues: CASSVTSGNGETQYF. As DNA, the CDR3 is TGTGCCAGCAGCGTGACTAGCGGGAATGGGGAGACCCAGTACTTC.

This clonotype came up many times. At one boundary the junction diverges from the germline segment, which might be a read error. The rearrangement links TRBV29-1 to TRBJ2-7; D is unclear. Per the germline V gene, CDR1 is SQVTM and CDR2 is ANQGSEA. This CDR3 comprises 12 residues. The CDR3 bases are TGCAGCGTCGAAGGCAGTTCCTACGAGCAGTACTTC. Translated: CSVEGSSYEQYF.

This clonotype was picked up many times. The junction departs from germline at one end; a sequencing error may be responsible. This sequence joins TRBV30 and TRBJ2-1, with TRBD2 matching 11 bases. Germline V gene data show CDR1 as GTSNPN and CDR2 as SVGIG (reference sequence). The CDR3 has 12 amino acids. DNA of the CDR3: TGTGCCTGGACCCCCACTAGCGGGGGTCGTATCTTC. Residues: CAWTPTSGGRIF.

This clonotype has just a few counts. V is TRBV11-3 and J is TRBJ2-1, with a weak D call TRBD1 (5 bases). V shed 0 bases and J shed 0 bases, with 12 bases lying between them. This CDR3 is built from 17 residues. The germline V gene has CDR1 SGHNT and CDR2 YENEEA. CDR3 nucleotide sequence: TGTGCCAGCAGCTTAGATTCAGGAAGGGGCTCCTACAATGAGCAGTTCTTC. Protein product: CASSLDSGRGSYNEQFF.

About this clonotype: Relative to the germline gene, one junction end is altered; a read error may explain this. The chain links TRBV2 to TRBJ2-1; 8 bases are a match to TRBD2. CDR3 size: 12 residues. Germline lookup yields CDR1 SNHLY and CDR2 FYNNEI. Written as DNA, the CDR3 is TGTGCCAGCAACCTAGGACTAGCCCACGGATCCTTC. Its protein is CASNLGLAHGSF. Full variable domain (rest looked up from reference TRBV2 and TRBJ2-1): EPEVTQTPSHQVTQMGQEVILRCVPISNHLYFYWYRQILGQKVEFLVSFYNNEISEKSEIFDDQFSVERPDGSNFTLKIRSTKLEDSAMYFCASNLGLAHGSFGPGTRLTVL.

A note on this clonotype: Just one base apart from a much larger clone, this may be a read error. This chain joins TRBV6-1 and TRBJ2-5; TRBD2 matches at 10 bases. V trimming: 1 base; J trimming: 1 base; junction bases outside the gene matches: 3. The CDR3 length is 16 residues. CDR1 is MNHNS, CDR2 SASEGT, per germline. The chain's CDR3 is CASSEGLAGVQETQYF. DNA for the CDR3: TGTGCCAGCAGTGAAGGTCTAGCGGGGGTCCAAGAGACCCAGTACTTC.